This T cell receptor (beta chain) was retrieved from a study of control samples from healthy donors and cancer patients. The method was immunoSEQ multiplex PCR; TCRdb's version includes in-frame clones alone and lacks a portion of them. The sample shows under 450,000 clones, 80% to 95% of them seen only once. This TCR came from a man aged 40-49 years with head and neck cancer. Sequencing was performed on PBMCs.

CDR3 in amino acids: CASSFRAGQETQYF. In DNA, the CDR3 is TGTGCCAGCAGCTTTAGGGCGGGACAAGAGACCCAGTACTTC. The chain uses TRBV9 and TRBJ2-5, with D maybe TRBD2 (6 bases). CDR1 is SGDLS, CDR2 YYNGEE, per germline. The CDR3 extends over 14 amino acids. The V end was cut by 4 bases, the J end by 2 bases, with 12 bases between.